This passage covers 13 T cell receptor beta chains from one sample sequenced in a study of Ad26.COV2.S vaccination and SARS-CoV-2 variants. The method was immunoSEQ multiplex PCR; TCRdb's version includes in-frame clones alone and lacks a portion of them. The repertoire has approximately 300,000 clones, approximately 86% of them found once; the top ten carry under 2%. Noted treatment: 19 received Ad26.COV2.S at low or high dose, single or two shots; several received placebo; per-sample allocation not given. Samples were taken on day 63 after the first vaccine or placebo injection. Material: peripheral blood, obtained in a trial of Ad26.COV2.S vaccine versus placebo. The receptors derive from a person between 18 and 60 years old who received the Ad26.COV2.S COVID-19 vaccine or a placebo.

This clone has a handful of counts. V gene TRBV5-1 combines with J gene TRBJ2-2, with D possibly TRBD2 on 6 matching bases. Germline assignment: CDR1 SGHRS and CDR2 YFSETQ. The CDR3 has 14 residues. V shed 1 base and J shed 7 bases, with 11 bases lying between them. CDR3 sequence: CASSLWDFRGELFF. Written as DNA, the CDR3 is TGCGCCAGCAGCTTGTGGGACTTCCGCGGGGAGCTGTTTTTT.

The V and J genes are TRBV5-4 and TRBJ1-1; tentative D call: TRBD1 (5 bases). CDR1 is SGHNT and CDR2 is YYREEE in the germline V gene (reference sequence). Trimming took 9 bases from V and 4 from J, leaving 19 bases between them. The CDR3 runs to 14 residues. For the CDR3, the DNA is TGTGCCACCTCGCGGGGCGGAGTAGTCACTGAAGCTTTCTTT. Translated, it gives CATSRGGVVTEAFF.

V is TRBV6-4 and J is TRBJ1-1, with D possibly being TRBD1 (5 bases). The CDR3 spans 16 residues. V lost 6 bases, J lost 1 base, and 18 bases lay in between. Germline lookup yields CDR1 MRHNA and CDR2 SNTAGT. CDR3 nucleotide sequence: TGTGCCAGCAGCCCTAGCGGGGGACGGTGGAACACTGAAGCTTTCTTT. Amino acid sequence: CASSPSGGRWNTEAFF.

This chain uses TRBV7-2 with TRBJ2-7, with D tentatively TRBD1 (5 bases). The CDR3 totals 14 residues. The ends were cut back, 3 bases at V and 1 base at J, with 10 bases in the middle. The germline gives CDR1 SGHTA, CDR2 FQGNSA. This CDR3 reads CASSFQQASYEQYF. The CDR3 nucleotides read TGTGCCAGCAGCTTCCAACAGGCTTCCTACGAGCAGTACTTC.

This sequence joins TRBV5-4 and TRBJ2-5, with D unclear. The CDR3 totals 14 residues. CDR1 is SGHNT, CDR2 YYREEE, per germline (reference sequence). With 4 bases removed from V and 0 bases from J, the gap between germline ends came to 10 bases. The CDR3 here is CASSPALDQETQYF. The CDR3 nucleotides read TGTGCCAGCAGCCCCGCTCTAGACCAAGAGACCCAGTACTTC.

J is TRBJ1-3 and V is TRBV6-5; D not certain. The V and J ends lost 0 bases and 4 bases respectively, with 10 bases between them. This CDR3 spans 15 amino acids. Germline V CDR1 and CDR2: MNHEY, SVGAGI. CDR3 nucleotide sequence: TGTGCCAGCAGTTACTCGTCATTGTCAGGAAACACCATATATTTT. Translated: CASSYSSLSGNTIYF.

This chain joins TRBV30 and TRBJ1-6; 12 positions match TRBD1. After removal of 5 bases from V and 8 bases from J, the junction contained 4 bases not matched to a gene. The length of the CDR3 is 14 residues. Per germline, CDR1 GTSNPN and CDR2 SVGIG (reference sequence). CDR3 loop: CAWGTGGRHSPLHF. The CDR3 coding sequence is TGTGCCTGGGGGACAGGGGGCAGGCATTCACCCCTCCACTTT.

The rearrangement links TRBV19 to TRBJ2-3; 7 bases match TRBD1. Germline values: CDR1 LNHDA, CDR2 SQIVND (reference sequence). The trim removed 7 bases at V and 0 bases at J, leaving 13 bases unmatched. This CDR3 has 17 amino acids. The CDR3 DNA sequence: TGTGCCAGTACGCCGACAGGGCCCGATGCTAGCACAGATACGCAGTATTTT. Its protein product is CASTPTGPDASTDTQYF.

The chain has TRBV6-5 and TRBJ2-7, with D unclear. CDR1 and CDR2 (germline): MNHEY, SVGAGI. The germline V and J ends were trimmed by 5 bases and 4 bases, with 12 bases remaining between them. The CDR3 has 13 amino acids. The CDR3: CASSPRDTYEQYF. The DNA of the CDR3 is TGTGCCAGCAGTCCCCGCGACACGTACGAGCAGTACTTC.

The rearrangement joins TRBV7-9 to TRBJ1-2; 12 bases map to TRBD1. This CDR3 contains 16 residues. CDR1 and CDR2 (germline): SEHNR, FQNEAQ (reference sequence). V was pared by 1 base and J by 8 bases, with 8 bases of the junction left unmatched. The CDR3 spells CASSLDAGTGGRGYTF. CDR3 sequence (DNA): TGTGCCAGCAGCTTAGATGCCGGGACAGGGGGCCGGGGCTACACCTTC.

The rearrangement joins TRBV6-1 to TRBJ2-7; D ambiguous. This CDR3 spans 13 amino acids. Trimming cost V 1 base and J 6 bases, with 10 bases left between them. Looked up from germline, CDR1 is MNHNS and CDR2 is SASEGT. This CDR3 reads CASSEGGLGEQYF. CDR3 in DNA: TGTGCCAGCAGTGAAGGAGGTTTGGGCGAGCAGTACTTC.

A single count supports this clone. The rearrangement uses TRBV7-3 and TRBJ2-1; 8 positions agree with TRBD2. V dropped 5 bases and J dropped 0; count of bases not matched to a gene: 6. The CDR3 is made up of 16 amino acids. Germline CDR1 SGHTA, CDR2 FQGTGA. The CDR3 loop is CASSQLAGSSYNEQFF. CDR3 sequence (DNA): TGTGCCAGCAGCCAATTAGCGGGGAGCTCCTACAATGAGCAGTTCTTC.

The rearrangement links TRBV19 to TRBJ2-2; D is ambiguous. With 7 bases removed from V and 3 bases from J, the gap between germline ends came to 9 bases. In germline, CDR1 is LNHDA, CDR2 SQIVND (reference sequence). The CDR3 runs 13 residues. The CDR3 is CASKARDTGELFF. As DNA, the CDR3 is TGTGCCAGTAAGGCGCGCGACACCGGGGAGCTGTTTTTT.